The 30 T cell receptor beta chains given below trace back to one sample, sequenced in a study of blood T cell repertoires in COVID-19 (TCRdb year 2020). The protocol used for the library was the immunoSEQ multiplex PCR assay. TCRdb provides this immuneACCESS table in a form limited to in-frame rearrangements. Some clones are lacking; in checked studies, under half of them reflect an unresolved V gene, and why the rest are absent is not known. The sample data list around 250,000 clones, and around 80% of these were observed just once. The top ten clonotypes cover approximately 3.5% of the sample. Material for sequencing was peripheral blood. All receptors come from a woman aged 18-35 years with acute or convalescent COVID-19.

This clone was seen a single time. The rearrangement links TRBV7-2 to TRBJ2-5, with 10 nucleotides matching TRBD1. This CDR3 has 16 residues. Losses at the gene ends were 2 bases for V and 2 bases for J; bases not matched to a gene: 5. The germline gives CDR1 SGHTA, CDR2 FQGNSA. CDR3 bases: TGTGCCAGCAGCTTATACGGACAGGGGGTTCAAGAGACCCAGTACTTC. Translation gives CASSLYGQGVQETQYF.

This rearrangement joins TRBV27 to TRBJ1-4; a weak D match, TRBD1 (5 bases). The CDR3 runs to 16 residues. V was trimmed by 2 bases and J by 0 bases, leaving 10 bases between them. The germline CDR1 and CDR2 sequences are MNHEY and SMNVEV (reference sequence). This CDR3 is CASSLISGATNEKLFF. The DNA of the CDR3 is TGTGCCAGCAGTTTAATCTCGGGGGCAACTAATGAAAAACTGTTTTTT. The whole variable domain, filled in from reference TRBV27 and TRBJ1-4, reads EAQVTQNPRYLITVTGKKLTVTCSQNMNHEYMSWYRQDPGLGLRQIYYSMNVEVTDKGDVPEGYKVSRKEKRNFPLILESPSPNQTSLYFCASSLISGATNEKLFFGSGTQLSVL.

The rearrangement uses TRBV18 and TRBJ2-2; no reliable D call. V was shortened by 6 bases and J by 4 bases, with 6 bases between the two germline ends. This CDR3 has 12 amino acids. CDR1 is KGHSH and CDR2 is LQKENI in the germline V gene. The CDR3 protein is CASSPLTGELFF. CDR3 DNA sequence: TGTGCCAGCTCCCCCCTCACCGGGGAGCTGTTTTTT.

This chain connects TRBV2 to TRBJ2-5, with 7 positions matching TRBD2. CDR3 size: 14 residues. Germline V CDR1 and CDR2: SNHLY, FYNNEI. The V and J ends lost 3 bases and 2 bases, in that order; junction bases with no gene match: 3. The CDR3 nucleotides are TGTGCCAGCAGTGACTCTAGCGGACAAGAGACCCAGTACTTC. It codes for CASSDSSGQETQYF.

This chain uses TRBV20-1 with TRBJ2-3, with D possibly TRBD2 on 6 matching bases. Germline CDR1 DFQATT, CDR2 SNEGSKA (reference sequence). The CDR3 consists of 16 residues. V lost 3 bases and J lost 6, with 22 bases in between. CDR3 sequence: CSASWIAGTQTDTQYF. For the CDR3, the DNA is TGCAGTGCTAGTTGGATCGCGGGGACTCAGACGGATACGCAGTATTTT.

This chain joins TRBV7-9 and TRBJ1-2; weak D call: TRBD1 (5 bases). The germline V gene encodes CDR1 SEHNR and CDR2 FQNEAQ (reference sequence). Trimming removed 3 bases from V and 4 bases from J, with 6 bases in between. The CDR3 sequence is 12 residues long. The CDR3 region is CASSFQGYGYTF. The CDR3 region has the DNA TGTGCCAGCAGCTTTCAGGGCTATGGCTACACCTTC. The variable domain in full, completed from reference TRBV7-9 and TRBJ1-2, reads DTGVSQNPRHKITKRGQNVTFRCDPISEHNRLYWYRQTLGQGPEFLTYFQNEAQLEKSRLLSDRFSAERPKGSFSTLEIQRTEQGDSAMYLCASSFQGYGYTFGSGTRLTVV.

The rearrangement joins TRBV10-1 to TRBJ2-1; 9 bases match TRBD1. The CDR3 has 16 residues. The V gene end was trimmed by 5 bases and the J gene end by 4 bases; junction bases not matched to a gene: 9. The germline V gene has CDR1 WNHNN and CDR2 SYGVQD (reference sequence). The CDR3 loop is CASSYFRDREYNEQFF. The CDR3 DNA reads TGCGCCAGCAGTTACTTCCGGGACAGGGAGTACAATGAGCAGTTCTTC.

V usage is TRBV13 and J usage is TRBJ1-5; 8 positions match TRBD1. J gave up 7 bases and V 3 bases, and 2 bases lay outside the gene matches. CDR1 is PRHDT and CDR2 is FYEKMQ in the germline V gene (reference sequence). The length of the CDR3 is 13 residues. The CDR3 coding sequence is TGTGCCAGCAGCTTCGACAGGGGCCAGCCCCAGCATTTT. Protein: CASSFDRGQPQHF. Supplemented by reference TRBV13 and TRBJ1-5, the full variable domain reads AAGVIQSPRHLIKEKRETATLKCYPIPRHDTVYWYQQGPGQDPQFLISFYEKMQSDKGSIPDRFSAQQFSDYHSELNMSSLELGDSALYFCASSFDRGQPQHFGDGTRLSIL.

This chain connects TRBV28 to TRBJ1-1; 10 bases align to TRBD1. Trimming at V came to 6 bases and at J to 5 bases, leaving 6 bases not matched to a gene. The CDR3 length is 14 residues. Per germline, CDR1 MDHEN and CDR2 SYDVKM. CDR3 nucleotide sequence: TGTGCCAGCAGGCCCGGGACAGGGGTAACTGAAGCTTTCTTT. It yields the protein CASRPGTGVTEAFF.

The chain's CDR3 is CASSSSGRGTYEQYF. Written as DNA, the CDR3 is TGTGCCAGCAGTTCTAGCGGGAGGGGGACCTACGAGCAGTACTTC. The V gene is TRBV27, the J gene TRBJ2-7; 12 nucleotides line up with TRBD2. Germline trimming cut 4 bases from V and 2 bases from J; bases unmatched to any gene: 3. CDR1 and CDR2 from the germline V gene are MNHEY and SMNVEV (reference sequence). The CDR3 is 15 amino acids.

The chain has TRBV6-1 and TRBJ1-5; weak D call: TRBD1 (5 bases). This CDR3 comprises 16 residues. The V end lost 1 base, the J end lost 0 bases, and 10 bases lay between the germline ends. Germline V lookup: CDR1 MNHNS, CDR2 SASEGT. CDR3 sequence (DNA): TGTGCCAGCAGTGAAGGACCAGGGAATAGCAATCAGCCCCAGCATTTT. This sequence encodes CASSEGPGNSNQPQHF.

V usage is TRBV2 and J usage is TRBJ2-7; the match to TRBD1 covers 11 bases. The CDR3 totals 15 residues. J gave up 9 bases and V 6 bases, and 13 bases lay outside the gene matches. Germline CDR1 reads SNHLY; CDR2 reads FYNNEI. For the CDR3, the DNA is TGTGCCAGCAGCGACCGGGACAGGGGGAATGTTGGGCAGTACTTC. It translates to CASSDRDRGNVGQYF.

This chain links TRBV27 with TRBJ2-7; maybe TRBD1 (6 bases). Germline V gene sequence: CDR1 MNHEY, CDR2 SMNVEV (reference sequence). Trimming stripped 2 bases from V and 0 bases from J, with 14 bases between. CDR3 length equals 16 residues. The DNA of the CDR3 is TGTGCCAGCAGTTTAACAGGGAAAATTAGCTCCTACGAGCAGTACTTC. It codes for CASSLTGKISSYEQYF.

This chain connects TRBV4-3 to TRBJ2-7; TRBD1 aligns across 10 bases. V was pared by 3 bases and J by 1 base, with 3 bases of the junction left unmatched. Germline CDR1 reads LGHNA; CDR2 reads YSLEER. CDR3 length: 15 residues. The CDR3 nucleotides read TGCGCCAGCAGCCACGGGACAGGGGTGTCCTACGAGCAGTACTTC. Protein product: CASSHGTGVSYEQYF.

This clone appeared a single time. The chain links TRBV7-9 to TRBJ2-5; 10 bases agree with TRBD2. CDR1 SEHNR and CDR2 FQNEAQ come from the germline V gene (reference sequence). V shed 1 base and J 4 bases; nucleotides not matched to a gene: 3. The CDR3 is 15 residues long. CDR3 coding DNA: TGTGCCAGCAGCTTAGGAGCGGGAGGGGGAGAGACCCAGTACTTC. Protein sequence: CASSLGAGGGETQYF.

CDR3 residues: CASSLAANYREYEQYF. CDR3 DNA: TGTGCCAGCAGTTTAGCCGCGAATTACAGGGAATACGAGCAGTACTTC. This chain uses TRBV28 with TRBJ2-7; D may be TRBD1 (6 bases). The germline V gene has CDR1 MDHEN and CDR2 SYDVKM. The ends were cut back, 2 bases at V and 4 bases at J, with 18 bases in the middle. This CDR3 contains 16 residues. The whole variable domain, filled in from reference TRBV28 and TRBJ2-7, reads DVKVTQSSRYLVKRTGEKVFLECVQDMDHENMFWYRQDPGLGLRLIYFSYDVKMKEKGDIPEGYSVSREKKERFSLILESASTNQTSMYLCASSLAANYREYEQYFGPGTRLTVT.

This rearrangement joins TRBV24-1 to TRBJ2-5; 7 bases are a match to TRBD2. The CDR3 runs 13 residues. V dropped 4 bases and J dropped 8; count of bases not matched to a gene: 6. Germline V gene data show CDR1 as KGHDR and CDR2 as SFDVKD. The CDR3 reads CATSEKAGETQYF. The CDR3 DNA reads TGTGCCACCAGTGAAAAGGCGGGGGAAACCCAGTACTTC.

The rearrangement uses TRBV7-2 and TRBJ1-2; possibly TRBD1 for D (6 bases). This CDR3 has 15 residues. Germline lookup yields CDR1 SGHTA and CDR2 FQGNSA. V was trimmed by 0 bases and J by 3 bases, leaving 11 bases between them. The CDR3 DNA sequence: TGTGCCAGCAGCTTAGCCGGGGGGCCCTACTATGGCTACACCTTC. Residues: CASSLAGGPYYGYTF. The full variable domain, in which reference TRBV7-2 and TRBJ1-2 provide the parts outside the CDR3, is GAGVSQSPSNKVTEKGKDVELRCDPISGHTALYWYRQSLGQGLEFLIYFQGNSAPDKSGLPSDRFSAERTGGSVSTLTIQRTQQEDSAVYLCASSLAGGPYYGYTFGSGTRLTVV.

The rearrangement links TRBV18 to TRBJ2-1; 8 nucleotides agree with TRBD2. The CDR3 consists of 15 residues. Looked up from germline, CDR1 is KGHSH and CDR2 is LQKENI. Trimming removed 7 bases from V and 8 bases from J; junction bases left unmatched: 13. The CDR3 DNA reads TGTGCCAGCTGTCGAGACAGGACTAGCTTCGATGAGCAGTTCTTC. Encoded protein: CASCRDRTSFDEQFF.

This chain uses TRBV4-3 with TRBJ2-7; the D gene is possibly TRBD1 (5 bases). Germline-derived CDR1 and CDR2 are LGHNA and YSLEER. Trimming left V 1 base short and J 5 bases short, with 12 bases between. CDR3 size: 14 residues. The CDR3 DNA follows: TGCGCCAGCAGCCAAGGCAGGGAAATCAACGAGCAGTACTTC. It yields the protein CASSQGREINEQYF.

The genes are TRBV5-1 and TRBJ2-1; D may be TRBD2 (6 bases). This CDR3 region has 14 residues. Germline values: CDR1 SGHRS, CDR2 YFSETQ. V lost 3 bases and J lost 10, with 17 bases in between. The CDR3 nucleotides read TGCGCCAGCAGCTCCGCGGGGCCAAGGGAGGAGCAGTTCTTC. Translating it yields CASSSAGPREEQFF.

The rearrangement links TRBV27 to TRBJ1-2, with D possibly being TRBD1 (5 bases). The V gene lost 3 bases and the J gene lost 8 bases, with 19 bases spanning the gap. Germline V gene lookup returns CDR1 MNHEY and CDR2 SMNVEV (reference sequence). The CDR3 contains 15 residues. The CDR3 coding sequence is TGTGCCAGCAGTTTCGACAGTAGGCCCCTTGGGGGCTACACCTTC. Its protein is CASSFDSRPLGGYTF.

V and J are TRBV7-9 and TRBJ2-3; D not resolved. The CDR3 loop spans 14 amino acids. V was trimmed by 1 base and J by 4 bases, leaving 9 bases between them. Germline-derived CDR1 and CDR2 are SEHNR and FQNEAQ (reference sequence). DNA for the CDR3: TGTGCCAGCAGCTTAGGAGACTTCGCAGATACGCAGTATTTT. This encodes CASSLGDFADTQYF.

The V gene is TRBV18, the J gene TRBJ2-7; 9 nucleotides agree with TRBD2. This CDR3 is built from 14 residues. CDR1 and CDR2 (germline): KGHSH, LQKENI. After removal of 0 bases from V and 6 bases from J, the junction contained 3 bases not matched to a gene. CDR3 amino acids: CASSPPGLAGEQYF. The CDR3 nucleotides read TGTGCCAGCTCACCACCGGGACTAGCTGGCGAGCAGTACTTC.

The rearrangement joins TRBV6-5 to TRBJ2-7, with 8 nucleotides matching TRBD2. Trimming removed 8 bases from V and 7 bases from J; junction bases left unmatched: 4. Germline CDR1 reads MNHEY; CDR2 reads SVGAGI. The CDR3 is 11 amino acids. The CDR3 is CASREGGEQYF. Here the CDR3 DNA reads TGTGCCAGCCGGGAGGGCGGTGAGCAGTACTTC.

CDR3 in amino acids: CASSLSRLAGVEETQYF. The CDR3 nucleotides are TGTGCCAGCAGCTTGTCGCGTCTAGCGGGGGTGGAAGAGACCCAGTACTTC. The chain joins TRBV5-4 to TRBJ2-5; 10 positions match TRBD2. Germline CDR1 is SGHNT and CDR2 is YYREEE (reference sequence). With V trimmed by 1 base and J by 3 bases, 9 bases remained unmatched. This CDR3 region has 17 residues.

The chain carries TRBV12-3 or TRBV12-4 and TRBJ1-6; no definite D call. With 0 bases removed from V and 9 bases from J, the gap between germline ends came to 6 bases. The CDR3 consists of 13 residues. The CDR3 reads CASSLAHGSPLHF. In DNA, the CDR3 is TGTGCCAGCAGTTTAGCACATGGTTCACCCCTCCACTTT.

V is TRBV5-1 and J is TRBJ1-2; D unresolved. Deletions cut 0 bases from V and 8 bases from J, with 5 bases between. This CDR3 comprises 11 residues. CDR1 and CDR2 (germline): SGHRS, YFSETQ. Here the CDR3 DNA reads TGCGCCAGCAGCTTGGACTCCGGCTACACCTTC. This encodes CASSLDSGYTF.

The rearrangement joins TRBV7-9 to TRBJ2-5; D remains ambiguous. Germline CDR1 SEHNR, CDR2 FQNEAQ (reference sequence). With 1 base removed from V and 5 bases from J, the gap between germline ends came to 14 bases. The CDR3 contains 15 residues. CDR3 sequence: CASSLVQSFAETQYF. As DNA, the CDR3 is TGTGCCAGCAGCTTAGTTCAGTCTTTTGCTGAGACCCAGTACTTC. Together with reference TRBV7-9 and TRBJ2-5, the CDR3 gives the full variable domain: DTGVSQNPRHKITKRGQNVTFRCDPISEHNRLYWYRQTLGQGPEFLTYFQNEAQLEKSRLLSDRFSAERPKGSFSTLEIQRTEQGDSAMYLCASSLVQSFAETQYFGPGTRLLVL.

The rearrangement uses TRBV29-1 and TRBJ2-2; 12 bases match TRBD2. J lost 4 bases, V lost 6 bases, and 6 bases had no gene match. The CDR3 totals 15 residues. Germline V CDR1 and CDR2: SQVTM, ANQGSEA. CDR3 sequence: CSVDLLAGGTGELFF. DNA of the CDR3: TGCAGCGTAGACCTACTAGCGGGGGGCACCGGGGAGCTGTTTTTT.